The sequence of this T cell receptor (beta chain) was determined in a study of regulatory T cells in long-lasting Graves disease. This clonotype has ten or more counts. V was pared by 2 bases and J by 0 bases, with 8 bases of the junction left unmatched. This CDR3 spans 17 amino acids. Germline CDR1 is MNHEY and CDR2 is SVGEGT. The time point is: newly diagnosed GD, antithyroid drugs for less than 3 months. The authors made the TCR library using RNA they extracted from PBMCs. Investigators prepared the TCR beta libraries by applying iRepertoire HTBI primers and Arm-PCR of CDR3 regions. TCRdb reanalysed the multiplex PCR reads using MiXCR and keeps one entry per CDR3 protein. The data contain 200,000 to 250,000 distinct CDR3 sequences, around 16% of them singletons.

The J gene is TRBJ2-3, the V gene TRBV6-2 or TRBV6-3; TRBD2 matches 7 bases. The sequence derives from a female donor with Graves disease. Sample: peripheral blood mononuclear cells (PBMCs), taken at new diagnosis, from a patient treated with antithyroid drugs. CDR3 in amino acids: CASSYTTSVASTDTQYF. The CDR3 coding sequence is TGTGCCAGCAGTTACACCACTAGCGTAGCTAGCACAGATACGCAGTATTTT.